A selection of T cell receptor beta chains follows, all from one sample in a study of cytomegalovirus exposure and HLA in healthy donors. The table came from immunoSEQ multiplex PCR; TCRdb's copy has only in-frame clones and leaves some out. Of roughly 95,000 clones in the sample, 85% are singletons; the top ten hold 20%. Source material: PBMCs. The origin of the receptors is a man aged 18 to 29 in good health and CMV-seropositive. The CDR3 runs from the conserved cysteine through the conserved F or W. The D gene is left open where the match is weak. Where a row states a size, it is once, few, many or the class of an expanded clone; other rows omit it.

clone_size: once
v_call: TRBV28
d_call: -
j_call: TRBJ2-4
cdr3_aa: CASSRGVSAKNIQYF
cdr3_nt: TGTGCCAGCAGTCGCGGGGTATCAGCCAAAAACATTCAGTACTTC

clone_size: -
v_call: TRBV18
d_call: -
j_call: TRBJ1-4
cdr3_aa: CASSPLRNEKLFF
cdr3_nt: TGTGCCAGCTCACCTCTTCGGAATGAAAAACTGTTTTTT

clone_size: -
v_call: TRBV5-1
d_call: -
j_call: TRBJ2-7
cdr3_aa: CASSHAEGGTYEQYF
cdr3_nt: TGCGCCAGTTCTCACGCGGAGGGCGGGACCTACGAGCAGTACTTC

clone_size: -
v_call: TRBV4-1
d_call: TRBD2
j_call: TRBJ2-3
cdr3_aa: CASSQGGLAGGPTDTQYF
cdr3_nt: TGCGCCAGCAGCCAGGGGGGACTAGCGGGAGGGCCGACAGATACGCAGTATTTT

clone_size: once
v_call: TRBV28
d_call: TRBD1
j_call: TRBJ1-3
cdr3_aa: CASNFPGGTGNTIYF
cdr3_nt: TGTGCCAGCAATTTCCCAGGGGGCACTGGAAACACCATATATTTT

clone_size: -
v_call: TRBV28
d_call: -
j_call: TRBJ1-4
cdr3_aa: CASSLRGFNEKLFF
cdr3_nt: TGTGCCAGCAGTTTAAGGGGGTTCAATGAAAAACTGTTTTTT

clone_size: few
v_call: TRBV5-4
d_call: -
j_call: TRBJ1-2
cdr3_aa: CASSYRIRANYGYTF
cdr3_nt: TGTGCCAGCAGCTACCGCATCAGGGCTAACTATGGCTACACCTTC

clone_size: -
v_call: TRBV9
d_call: TRBD2
j_call: TRBJ2-2
cdr3_aa: CASSVGYWTSASAGELFF
cdr3_nt: TGTGCCAGCAGCGTAGGGTATTGGACTAGCGCCTCGGCCGGGGAGCTGTTTTTT

clone_size: -
v_call: TRBV6-5
d_call: TRBD1
j_call: TRBJ1-5
cdr3_aa: CASSYKGTGEQPQHF
cdr3_nt: TGTGCCAGCAGTTATAAGGGGACAGGGGAACAGCCCCAGCATTTT

clone_size: -
v_call: TRBV27
d_call: -
j_call: TRBJ2-1
cdr3_aa: CASSFGANNEQFF
cdr3_nt: TGTGCCAGCAGTTTCGGTGCGAACAATGAGCAGTTCTTC

clone_size: many
v_call: TRBV19
d_call: -
j_call: TRBJ1-1
cdr3_aa: CASSNGRGNTEAFF
cdr3_nt: TGTGCCAGTAGTAACGGACGGGGGAACACTGAAGCTTTCTTT

clone_size: few
v_call: TRBV2
d_call: -
j_call: TRBJ2-5
cdr3_aa: CASSEEQLQETQYF
cdr3_nt: TGTGCCAGCAGTGAGGAACAACTACAAGAGACCCAGTACTTC

clone_size: -
v_call: TRBV9
d_call: TRBD2
j_call: TRBJ2-5
cdr3_aa: CASSPRLAGGQETQYF
cdr3_nt: TGTGCCAGCAGCCCACGACTGGCGGGAGGGCAGGAGACCCAGTACTTC

clone_size: -
v_call: TRBV6-5
d_call: -
j_call: TRBJ1-2
cdr3_aa: CASSYRTDGSNYGYTF
cdr3_nt: TGTGCCAGCAGTTATAGGACAGACGGTTCTAACTATGGCTACACCTTC

clone_size: -
v_call: TRBV6-6
d_call: TRBD1
j_call: TRBJ1-5
cdr3_aa: CASSTGGYSNQPQHF
cdr3_nt: TGTGCCAGCAGCACAGGGGGTTATAGCAATCAGCCCCAGCATTTT

clone_size: -
v_call: TRBV5-1
d_call: -
j_call: TRBJ2-5
cdr3_aa: CASSFSGYQETQYF
cdr3_nt: TGCGCCAGCAGCTTCTCAGGGTATCAAGAGACCCAGTACTTC

clone_size: -
v_call: TRBV7-3
d_call: TRBD1
j_call: TRBJ2-2
cdr3_aa: CASSSTGGGTGELFF
cdr3_nt: TGTGCCAGCAGCTCGACAGGGGGAGGAACCGGGGAGCTGTTTTTT

clone_size: -
v_call: TRBV5-4
d_call: -
j_call: TRBJ2-5
cdr3_aa: CASSKYQETQYF
cdr3_nt: TGTGCCAGCAGCAAATATCAAGAGACCCAGTACTTC

clone_size: -
v_call: TRBV2
d_call: TRBD1
j_call: TRBJ1-5
cdr3_aa: CASSERTGGYQPQHF
cdr3_nt: TGTGCCAGCAGTGAAAGGACAGGGGGCTATCAGCCCCAGCATTTT